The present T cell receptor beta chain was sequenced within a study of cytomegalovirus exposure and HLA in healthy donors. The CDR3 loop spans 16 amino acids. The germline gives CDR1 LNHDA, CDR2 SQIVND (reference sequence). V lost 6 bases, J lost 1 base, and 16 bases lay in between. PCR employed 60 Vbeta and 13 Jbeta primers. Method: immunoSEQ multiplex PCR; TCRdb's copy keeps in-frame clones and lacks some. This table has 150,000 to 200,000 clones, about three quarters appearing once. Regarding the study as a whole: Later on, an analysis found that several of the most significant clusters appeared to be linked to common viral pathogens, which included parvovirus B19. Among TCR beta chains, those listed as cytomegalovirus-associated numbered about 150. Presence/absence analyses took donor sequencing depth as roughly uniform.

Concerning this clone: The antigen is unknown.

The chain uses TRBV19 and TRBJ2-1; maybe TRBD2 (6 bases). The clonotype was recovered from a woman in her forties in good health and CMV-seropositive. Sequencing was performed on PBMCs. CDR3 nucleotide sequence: TGTGCCAGTAGCCTAAATTGGAGGGGATCCTACAATGAGCAGTTCTTC. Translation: CASSLNWRGSYNEQFF.